This T cell receptor (beta chain) was obtained from a study of cytomegalovirus exposure and HLA in healthy donors (dated by TCRdb to about 2017). For the wider study: An earlier analysis of approximately 550 of the donors reported 250 to 350 Gb of sequence data and 100 million to 130 million unique TCR beta sequences from 150 million to 200 million T cells. An early release covering about 600 HLA-typed donors comprised around 300 gigabases of sequencing data and about 90 million unique TCR sequences. Among the roughly 400 genotyped donors, around 81% belonged to the genetic ancestry cluster associated with self-reported Caucasian donors. The study was designed to test whether signatures of past pathogen exposure could be identified by cataloging public T cell receptors. The study profiled the T cell repertoires of under 850 subjects by immunosequencing and related them to cytomegalovirus serostatus. Along with the approximately 700-subject first cohort, a separate validation cohort of 120 different subjects was used. High-throughput TCR immunosequencing, statistical association of individual TCRs with disease status, and machine learning were combined to predict cytomegalovirus infection status. In a later analysis, previously published TCR beta repertoires from 550 to 750 donors were re-analyzed and high-resolution HLA genotyping was added so that TCR occurrence patterns could be studied. The later analysis used no new phenotypic data to find candidate immune exposures, relying instead on TCR beta sequences and their occurrence across donors. To decide whether each TCR beta V gene segment behaved as functional or pseudogenic, an earlier analysis of some 600 of the donors relied on high-throughput TCR beta sequencing. Donor age, sex, ethnicity and CMV serostatus were compiled alongside the repertoire data. A later genetic analysis took genome-wide SNP genotypes for about three fifths of the 666 donors and used that subset as a discovery cohort. Every discovery cohort repertoire had been produced on one sequencing platform. Both class I and class II loci were covered by HLA typing, at four-digit resolution. The number of donors typed differed by locus, with 629-630 for A, B, C, DRB1 and DQB1, more than 500 for DQA1, over 600 for DPA1, and over 400 for DPB1. Five DR-DQ haplotypes were handled as single units for association and clustering, since linkage in the cohort was strong. Across approximately 400 genotyped donors of the cohort, an average of about 240,000 unique TCR beta nucleotide sequences per donor were sequenced, and roughly a sixth of those sequences were non-productive. Here is what the overall study found, with its caveats: Broadly in line with IMGT annotations, most TCR beta V segments showed up in productive rearrangements about 87% or about 30% of the time in an earlier analysis of several hundred of the donors. While some public TCRs were present in many individuals, most TCR sequences turned up only very rarely across donors. In a later genetic analysis, fewer N-insertions in productive TCRs were reported among donors in an Asian-associated ancestry cluster than the roughly 640-donor mean. Sequencing depth was assumed to be roughly uniform across donors in the presence/absence analyses, though that assumption may not hold. A total of roughly 160 TCR beta chains were listed by the study as associated with cytomegalovirus. A further reported finding was that TCR beta sequences accurately predicted the HLA-A and HLA-B alleles for most subjects in the first cohort. According to a later analysis, TCR association rates differed among HLA loci, with DRB1 alleles showing the most associated TCRs and HLA-C alleles showing the fewest. The authors suggested that the approach could potentially be generalized to other disease states and immunological phenotypes. The only immune exposure information available for the cohort was CMV serostatus. The classifier was reported to diagnose cytomegalovirus status with high specificity and sensitivity in both the original cohort and the validation cohort. Because HLA typing was unavailable for some donors at each locus, only the typed subset was used in association tests. A later analysis associated 17,000 or so TCR beta sequences with specific HLA alleles at a false discovery rate of 0.05. The 87-base-pair reads could not distinguish some IMGT-functional V segments, including TRBV6-2 and TRBV6-3, so those segments were excluded. A later analysis found that HLA-associated TCR beta chains were more clonally expanded and had lower generation probabilities than equally common non-associated chains. A cluster of highly shared sequence variants was judged likely to be a technical artifact of the sequencing pipeline. In a later genetic analysis, a missense DCLRE1C variant was associated with V-gene and J-gene trimming of TCR beta chains, and the association was replicated in an independent cohort. Assigning TCR associations to individual alleles was difficult when HLA alleles, especially DR and DQ, strongly co-occurred. Because counts were too low, under 20 rarely observed V segments, including chromosome 9 orphons, were left out of the earlier analysis of several hundred of the donors. Several of the top co-occurrence clusters appeared to be linked to parvovirus B19, influenza, CMV and Epstein-Barr virus, according to a later analysis. Most CMV-associated TCR beta chains appeared to be HLA-restricted in a later analysis, and the HLA associations seemed to be driven largely by CMV exposure. Linkage disequilibrium might explain the correlated functional status among segregating V segments, but an unknown experimental factor could not be excluded. In this cohort, only TCR beta chains were sequenced, and detectable features were limited by the absence of alpha or paired-chain data. Three of the identified cytomegalovirus-associated TCR beta chains were confirmed in vitro to be specific for cytomegalovirus antigens.

The protocol used for the library was the immunoSEQ multiplex PCR assay. For the multiplex PCR, a mixture combining 60 forward primers for TCR Vbeta segments and 13 reverse primers for TCR Jbeta segments was used. The CDR3 region of rearranged TCR beta genes was amplified from genomic DNA by a multiplex PCR assay. Amplified TCR beta libraries were sequenced as 87-base-pair reads on the Illumina HiSeq System. Under the source paper's analysis protocol: In a later analysis, 77 million or so unique TCR beta chains were counted across the approximately 640 repertoires, and roughly 11 million of these chains were shared by at least two donors. Raw reads were error-corrected and collapsed into unique sequences by a nearest-neighbor algorithm in which closely related sequences were merged to remove PCR and sequencing errors. Alignment of CDR3 sequences to IMGT reference sequences was used to assign V, D and J gene segments. Each retained sequence needed at least a six-nucleotide match to both a V gene segment and a J gene segment. Rearrangements were classified as productive when the CDR3 lacked stop codons and remained in frame with V and J, and all other rearrangements were classified as non-productive. Following IMGT convention, CDR3 was defined as the stretch from the second conserved V-encoded cysteine up to the conserved J-encoded phenylalanine. The earlier analysis of 500 to 750 of the donors excluded any sequence lacking an unambiguous match to a single V gene segment. In an earlier analysis of approximately 590 of the donors, V segments were called functional above 56.7% productive rearrangements and were called segregating when the between-donor standard deviation exceeded 5%. A statistical classification framework was built for diagnosing cytomegalovirus status from the catalog of TCR beta chain sequences. In a later analysis, TCR nucleotide sequences were compared against IMGT/GENE-DB human TR gene sequences so that V and J genes could be assigned. The TCRdist pipeline was used in a later analysis to assign CDR3 sequences and most-parsimonious VDJ recombination scenarios. In a later analysis, each TCR beta chain was defined by its CDR3 amino acid sequence together with its V-gene family, and reads without a unique V-gene family were excluded. As a way to deal with suspected cross-contamination and a sequencing artifact, a later analysis dropped roughly 620 nucleotide sequences that were highly shared and had low generation probability. In a later analysis, a clonal expansion index for each public chain was calculated from normalized within-repertoire ranks of inferred template counts. In a later analysis, generation probabilities were computed using a VDJ recombination model fitted to out-of-frame rearrangements, and the results were checked against IGoR. In a later analysis, TCR-TCR, TCR-HLA and TCR-CMV co-occurrence was scored with hypergeometric tests, and a repertoire-size bias correction was applied to TCR pairs. In a later analysis, false discovery rates were estimated by permuting HLA or CMV assignments 20 times. A later analysis grouped co-occurring TCRs with DBSCAN, adding TCRdist sequence similarity when clustering within HLA-allele-positive subsets. Co-occurrence clustering excluded repertoires with fewer than 30,000 or more than 120,000 public chains, plus five with anomalous nucleotide sharing. In its TCRdb copy, this immuneACCESS table keeps in-frame sequences only and misses some clones. Where compared with another copy, unresolved V genes explain less than half of these, and the others have no known cause. V and J calls and clone size come straight from that table; D and trimming were deduced from the DNA. Across this sample there are around 170,000 clones, with around four fifths seen only once. The leading ten clones occupy 2% to 3% of the sample.

The cohort was made up of about 610 healthy bone marrow donors. At the time of sampling, every cohort member was nominally healthy, though immune exposures that went unrecorded were likely present. The donor tested CMV seropositive, placing the donor among the roughly 300 seropositive members of the cohort. Each donor provided a peripheral blood sample, and peripheral blood mononuclear cells were used for TCR beta sequencing. The Qiagen DNeasy Blood Extraction Kit was used to extract genomic DNA from the blood cell samples. V and J are truncated by 3 bases and 4 bases respectively, leaving an intervening sequence of 13 bases. The CDR3 runs 15 amino acids, cysteine and phenylalanine included. CDR3 DNA only is kept here, 45 bases in frame from base 1. As encoded in the germline V gene, CDR1 is KGHSH while CDR2 is LQKENI. As to this clone: There is no known antigen for this receptor. Base qualities were left out, and no much larger clone turns up one base away.

The chain is encoded by TRBV18 joined to TRBJ1-5; no D gene is confidently identified. Material for sequencing was PBMCs. This TCR was sampled from a woman in her forties or fifties in good health and CMV-seropositive. The CDR3 in this case is CASSPLPNSNQPQHF. The DNA sequence is given as TGTGCCAGCTCACCCTTACCAAACAGTAATCAGCCCCAGCATTTT.